These 21 T cell receptor beta chains came from one sample sequenced in a study of beta chain features in type 1 diabetes (dated 2018 in TCRdb). The library came from the immunoSEQ multiplex PCR assay. All of the isolated RNA was reverse transcribed with the High Capacity cDNA Reverse Transcription Kit, so expressed TCRB transcripts were sequenced. In its TCRdb copy, this immuneACCESS table keeps in-frame sequences only and misses some clones. Where compared with another copy, unresolved V genes explain less than half of these, and the others have no known cause. Present in this sample are around 240,000 clones, around 68% of which were seen just once. The ten top clones hold 0.053% of the sample. The specimen sequenced was naive CD4+ T cells from blood. This sample's cell subset or site label indicates: true naive CD4+ T cells. The source is a man aged 25 to 45 in good health.

V usage is TRBV7-2 and J usage is TRBJ2-1, with no clear D. There are 13 residues in the CDR3. CDR1 is SGHTA, CDR2 FQGNSA, per germline. Deletions cut 1 base from V and 7 bases from J, with 8 bases between. The CDR3 loop is CASSLEGLNEQFF. CDR3 DNA: TGTGCCAGCAGCTTAGAAGGCCTAAATGAGCAGTTCTTC.

J is TRBJ2-1 and V is TRBV5-6; D perhaps matches TRBD2 (5 bases). Trimming removed 1 base at V and 5 bases at J, with 13 bases between. Germline V gives CDR1 SGHDT, CDR2 YYEEEE. This CDR3 has 15 residues. The CDR3: CASSLLGSIDNEQFF. The DNA of the CDR3 is TGTGCCAGCAGCTTGCTGGGGAGTATAGACAATGAGCAGTTCTTC.

In its sample, this clone was seen a few times. The chain is built from TRBV2 and TRBJ1-6, with 8 bases lining up with TRBD1. Trimming at V came to 4 bases and at J to 10 bases, leaving 9 bases not matched to a gene. There are 15 residues in the CDR3. Germline CDR1 reads SNHLY; CDR2 reads FYNNEI. CDR3 DNA: TGTGCCAGCAGTGGGGTGGCAGGGGGCTTCTCACCCCTCCACTTT. Its protein product is CASSGVAGGFSPLHF.

CDR3 sequence reads: CASSPGTLYEQYF. CDR3 in DNA: TGTGCCAGCAGCCCTGGGACACTCTACGAGCAGTACTTC. The chain recombines TRBV14 with TRBJ2-7; perhaps TRBD1 as D (6 bases). Between the trimmed V and J ends, which lost 4 bases and 3 bases, there was a span of 10 bases. Per the germline V gene, CDR1 is SGHDN and CDR2 is FVKESK. The CDR3 is 13 residues long. Together with reference TRBV14 and TRBJ2-7, the CDR3 gives the full variable domain: EAGVTQFPSHSVIEKGQTVTLRCDPISGHDNLYWYRRVMGKEIKFLLHFVKESKQDESGMPNNRFLAERTGGTYSTLKVQPAELEDSGVYFCASSPGTLYEQYFGPGTRLTVT.

V gene TRBV9 combines with J gene TRBJ2-1; no clear D gene. V lost 4 bases and J 4 bases, leaving 9 bases between the germline ends. Germline CDR1 reads SGDLS; CDR2 reads YYNGEE. The CDR3 contains 13 residues. CDR3 sequence (DNA): TGTGCCAGCAGCCTAGACCCTTACAATGAGCAGTTCTTC. Its protein is CASSLDPYNEQFF.

A few counts support this clone. The chain employs TRBV30 and TRBJ1-6; 9 positions match TRBD1. CDR1 and CDR2 from the germline V gene are GTSNPN and SVGIG (reference sequence). J gave up 13 bases and V 3 bases, and 7 bases lay outside the gene matches. This CDR3 region has 13 residues. The CDR3 region has the DNA TGTGCCTGGAGAGGGACAGGGAGGGTCCCCCTCCACTTT. It yields the protein CAWRGTGRVPLHF.

The genes are TRBV30 and TRBJ1-1; D is unresolved. Germline V gene lookup returns CDR1 GTSNPN and CDR2 SVGIG (reference sequence). Trimming stripped 3 bases from V and 4 bases from J, with 12 bases between. The CDR3 is 13 residues long. CDR3: CAWSWDLSTEAFF. As DNA, the CDR3 is TGTGCCTGGAGCTGGGATTTGAGCACTGAAGCTTTCTTT.

This clone was found once. The rearrangement uses TRBV6-6 and TRBJ2-5, with D possibly being TRBD1 (5 bases). Germline-derived CDR1 and CDR2 are MNHNY and SVGAGI (reference sequence). The CDR3 sequence is 14 residues long. V lost 0 bases, J lost 4 bases, and 9 bases lay in between. The CDR3 nucleotides read TGTGCCAGCAGTTACTCGTGGGGCGGAGAGACCCAGTACTTC. Its translation is CASSYSWGGETQYF.

A note on this clone: This specimen includes other DNA sequences encoding the same CDR3. This chain uses TRBV23-1 with TRBJ2-2; 8 bases are shared with TRBD1. TRBV23-1 falls under the ORF class, with uncertain function. J was trimmed by 6 bases and V by 4 bases; bases with no gene match: 1. This CDR3 spans 13 amino acids. The CDR3 nucleotides are TGCGCCAGCAGTCCGACAGGGGCCGGGGAGCTGTTTTTT. Residues: CASSPTGAGELFF.

This chain connects TRBV5-1 to TRBJ1-1, with D perhaps TRBD1 (5 bases). CDR1 SGHRS and CDR2 YFSETQ come from the germline V gene. The CDR3 loop spans 14 amino acids. V gave up 0 bases and J gave up 4 bases, with 10 bases separating them. CDR3 sequence reads: CASSLDPGTTEAFF. The CDR3 DNA reads TGCGCCAGCAGCTTGGATCCAGGGACCACTGAAGCTTTCTTT.

This sequence joins TRBV29-1 and TRBJ2-7; 11 positions match TRBD1. After removal of 7 bases from V and 5 bases from J, the junction contained 4 bases not matched to a gene. This CDR3 spans 12 amino acids. Germline V gene data show CDR1 as SQVTM and CDR2 as ANQGSEA. CDR3 DNA: TGCAGCGCCCGGGACAGGGGGGACGAGCAGTACTTC. Translated, it gives CSARDRGDEQYF.

This clone was observed a handful of times. The V call is TRBV29-1, the J call TRBJ2-7; 9 bases are shared with TRBD1. Trimming at V came to 5 bases and at J to 2 bases, leaving 4 bases not matched to a gene. From germline, CDR1 is SQVTM and CDR2 ANQGSEA. This CDR3 is built from 13 residues. The CDR3 sequence: CSVTGTGPYEQYF. Written as DNA, the CDR3 is TGCAGCGTTACCGGGACAGGGCCCTACGAGCAGTACTTC.

As regards this clone: The sample has other DNA sequences that encode this CDR3 too. The chain joins TRBV29-1 to TRBJ1-1; the match to TRBD1 covers 7 bases. Germline-derived CDR1 and CDR2 are SQVTM and ANQGSEA. Unmatched junction bases numbered 6, after V lost 6 bases and J lost 5 bases. The CDR3 is 12 amino acids. CDR3 residues: CSVGAGGTEAFF. The CDR3 DNA reads as TGCAGCGTCGGAGCAGGGGGGACTGAAGCTTTCTTT.

This clone was recorded a few times. The gene calls are TRBV27 and TRBJ2-2; D remains ambiguous. The ends were cut back, 6 bases at V and 7 bases at J, with 18 bases in the middle. CDR1 and CDR2 from the germline V gene are MNHEY and SMNVEV (reference sequence). The CDR3 runs to 15 residues. The CDR3, as DNA: TGTGCCAGCAGCCTTCGACTTGGGCGAGACGGGGAGCTGTTTTTT. This encodes CASSLRLGRDGELFF.

The chain couples TRBV27 to TRBJ2-7; tentatively, D is TRBD1 (5 bases). This CDR3 has 15 amino acids. V was clipped by 4 bases and J by 5 bases, with 18 bases between them. Germline CDR1 is MNHEY and CDR2 is SMNVEV (reference sequence). CDR3 region: CASSSPKQGAHEQYF. The CDR3 nucleotides are TGTGCCAGCAGTTCCCCGAAGCAGGGTGCCCACGAGCAGTACTTC.

The chain uses TRBV2 and TRBJ1-6, with a tentative D call TRBD1 (5 bases). V was pared by 6 bases and J by 11 bases, with 23 bases between. The CDR3 spans 16 residues. The germline CDR1 and CDR2 sequences are SNHLY and FYNNEI. The CDR3 DNA sequence: TGTGCCAGCAGAACCGGGGGAATATGGGCTATCACACCCCTCCACTTT. Translation gives CASRTGGIWAITPLHF.

The rearrangement links TRBV20-1 to TRBJ1-2; tentatively, D is TRBD1 (5 bases). The CDR3 loop spans 11 amino acids. Trimming pared 5 bases from V and 4 bases from J, leaving 8 bases between. Per germline, CDR1 DFQATT and CDR2 SNEGSKA (reference sequence). The CDR3 bases are TGCAGTGCTCGTGACAGCTATGGCTACACCTTC. It specifies CSARDSYGYTF.

The V and J genes are TRBV29-1 and TRBJ1-2; the match to TRBD1 covers 9 bases. CDR3 length: 13 amino acids. The V gene's germline CDR1 is SQVTM and CDR2 ANQGSEA. V dropped 4 bases and J dropped 5; count of bases not matched to a gene: 5. The CDR3 DNA reads as TGCAGCGTTGTTAGGGACAGGGAATATGGCTACACCTTC. Its protein is CSVVRDREYGYTF. The full variable domain, its missing parts supplied by reference TRBV29-1 and TRBJ1-2, is SAVISQKPSRDICQRGTSLTIQCQVDSQVTMMFWYRQQPGQSLTLIATANQGSEATYESGFVIDKFPISRPNLTFSTLTVSNMSPEDSSIYLCSVVRDREYGYTFGSGTRLTVV.

The gene calls are TRBV10-3 and TRBJ1-1; D possibly corresponds to TRBD1 (6 bases). This CDR3 has 13 amino acids. The germline V gene encodes CDR1 ENHRY and CDR2 SYGVKD. The germline V and J ends were trimmed by 7 bases and 6 bases, with 15 bases remaining between them. CDR3 amino acids: CAIIRTVRAEAFF. The CDR3 coding sequence is TGTGCCATCATCCGGACAGTTAGGGCTGAAGCTTTCTTT.

This clone was found once. As DNA, the CDR3 is TGTGCCAGCAGTGAACCAGGACAGGAGAACAATGAGCAGTTCTTC. Translation gives CASSEPGQENNEQFF. The chain links TRBV2 to TRBJ2-1; 7 nucleotides line up with TRBD1. Germline loops: CDR1 SNHLY, CDR2 FYNNEI. The V segment lost 2 bases and the J segment 5 bases; nucleotides outside the gene matches: 6. This CDR3 has 15 amino acids.

This clone has more than one count but fewer than ten. The chain joins TRBV30 to TRBJ2-7; D may be TRBD1 (5 bases). V lost 2 bases, J lost 1 base, and 12 bases lay in between. In germline, CDR1 is GTSNPN, CDR2 SVGIG (reference sequence). The CDR3 covers 14 residues. The CDR3 here is CAWSKDSKSYEQYF. In nucleotides, the CDR3 is TGTGCCTGGAGTAAAGACAGCAAATCCTACGAGCAGTACTTC.